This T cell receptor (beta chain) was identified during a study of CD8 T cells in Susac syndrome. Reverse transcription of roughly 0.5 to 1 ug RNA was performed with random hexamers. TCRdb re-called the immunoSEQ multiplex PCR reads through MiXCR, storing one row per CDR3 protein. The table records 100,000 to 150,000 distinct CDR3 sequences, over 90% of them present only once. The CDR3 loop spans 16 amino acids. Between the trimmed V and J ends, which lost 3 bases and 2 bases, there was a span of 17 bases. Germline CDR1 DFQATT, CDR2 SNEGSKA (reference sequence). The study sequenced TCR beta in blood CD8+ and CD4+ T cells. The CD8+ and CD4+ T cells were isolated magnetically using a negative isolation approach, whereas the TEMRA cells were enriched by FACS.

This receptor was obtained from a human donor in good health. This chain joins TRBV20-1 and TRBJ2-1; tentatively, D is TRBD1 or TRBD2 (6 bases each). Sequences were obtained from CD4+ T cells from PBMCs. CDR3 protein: CSASSRGPGAYNEQFF. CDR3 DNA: TGCAGTGCTAGTAGCAGGGGCCCGGGGGCCTACAATGAGCAGTTCTTC.